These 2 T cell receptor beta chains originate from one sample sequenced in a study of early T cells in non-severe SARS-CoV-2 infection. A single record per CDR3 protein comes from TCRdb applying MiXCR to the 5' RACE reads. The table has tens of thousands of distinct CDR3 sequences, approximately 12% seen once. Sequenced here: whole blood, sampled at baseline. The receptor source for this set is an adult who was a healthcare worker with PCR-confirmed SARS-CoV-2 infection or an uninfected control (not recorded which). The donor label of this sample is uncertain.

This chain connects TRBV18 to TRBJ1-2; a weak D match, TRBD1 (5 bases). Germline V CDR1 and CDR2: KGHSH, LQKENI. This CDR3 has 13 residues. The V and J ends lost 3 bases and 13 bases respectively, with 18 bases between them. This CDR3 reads CASSPSDTRGVTF. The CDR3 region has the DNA TGTGCCAGCTCACCCTCCGACACACGGGGCGTCACCTTC.

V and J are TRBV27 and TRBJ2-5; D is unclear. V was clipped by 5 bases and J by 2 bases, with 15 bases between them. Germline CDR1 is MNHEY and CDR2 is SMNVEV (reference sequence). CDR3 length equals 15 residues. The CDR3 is CASSIMSGIQETQYF. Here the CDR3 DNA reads TGTGCCAGCAGTATTATGTCTGGGATACAAGAGACCCAGTACTTC.